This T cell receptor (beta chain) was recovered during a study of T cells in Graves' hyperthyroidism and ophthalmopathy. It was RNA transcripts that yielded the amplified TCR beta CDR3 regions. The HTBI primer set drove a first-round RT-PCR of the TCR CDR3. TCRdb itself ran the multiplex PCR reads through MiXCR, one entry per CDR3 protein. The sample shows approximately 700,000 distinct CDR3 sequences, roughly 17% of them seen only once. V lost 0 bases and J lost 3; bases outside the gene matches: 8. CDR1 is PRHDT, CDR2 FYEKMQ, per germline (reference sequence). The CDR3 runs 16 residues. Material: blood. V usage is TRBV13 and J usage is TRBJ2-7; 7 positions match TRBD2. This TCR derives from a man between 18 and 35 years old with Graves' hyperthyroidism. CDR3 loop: CASSLGPGRENYEQYF. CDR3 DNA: TGTGCCAGCAGCTTAGGCCCGGGGCGGGAGAACTACGAGCAGTACTTC.